Presented here are 9 T cell receptor beta chains from one specimen sequenced in a study of T-cell reconstitution after alpha-beta-depleted transplantation in children. Unique molecular identifiers were used to barcode this TCRbeta library. TCRdb re-called the PCR reads with MiXCR, one entry per CDR3 protein. This sample yields approximately 490,000 distinct CDR3 sequences, of which 9.5% to 15% are seen a single time; about 5.6% belongs to the top ten. Sequencing was performed on PBMCs from the stem cell graft donor, taken from the stem cell graft. The receptors shown here come from a human donor who donated a stem cell graft to a child with combined immunodeficiency.

This clonotype was recorded a few times. V and J are TRBV6-1 and TRBJ1-1, with 8 bases identical to TRBD1. This CDR3 contains 13 residues. J gave up 2 bases and V 8 bases, and 4 bases lay outside the gene matches. Germline CDR1 MNHNS, CDR2 SASEGT. The chain's CDR3 is CASLDRVNTEAFF. In nucleotides, the CDR3 is TGTGCCAGCTTGGACAGGGTTAACACTGAAGCTTTCTTT.

The rearrangement uses TRBV7-2 and TRBJ2-3, with TRBD2 matching 7 bases. The germline V gene encodes CDR1 SGHTA and CDR2 FQGNSA. V lost 5 bases to trimming and J lost 0 bases; unmatched junction nucleotides: 11. This CDR3 is 17 amino acids long. The CDR3 DNA sequence: TGTGCCAGCAGCACACTAGCGTATGGGGAAAGCACAGATACGCAGTATTTT. Translating it yields CASSTLAYGESTDTQYF.

This clonotype has only a few counts. The chain employs TRBV4-1 and TRBJ2-3; the D gene is possibly TRBD2 (5 bases). The CDR3 has 12 amino acids. Germline V gives CDR1 MGHRA, CDR2 YSYEKL. Trimming pared 1 base from V and 7 bases from J, leaving 6 bases between. The CDR3 sequence: CASSQAGYTQYF. The CDR3, as DNA: TGCGCCAGCAGCCAAGCGGGGTATACGCAGTATTTT.

In its sample, this clonotype was seen a few times. The chain has TRBV5-6 and TRBJ1-2; unclear D gene. The CDR3 runs to 15 residues. The germline CDR1 and CDR2 sequences are SGHDT and YYEEEE. The ends were cut back, 4 bases at V and 2 bases at J, with 15 bases in the middle. CDR3 region: CASSEEPGINYGYTF. CDR3 nucleotides: TGTGCCAGCAGCGAGGAACCAGGAATAAACTATGGCTACACCTTC.

This clonotype came up many times. V gene TRBV27 combines with J gene TRBJ2-7, with a possible D match to TRBD2 (6 bases). Germline V lookup: CDR1 MNHEY, CDR2 SMNVEV (reference sequence). Trimming took off 8 bases at V and 1 base at J, with 12 bases between the two ends. This CDR3 has 13 residues. This CDR3 is CASGEGTSYEQYF. CDR3 bases: TGTGCCAGCGGGGAAGGGACTTCCTACGAGCAGTACTTC.

This clonotype was recorded many times. The genes are TRBV12-3 or TRBV12-4 and TRBJ1-6, with D perhaps TRBD1 (5 bases). V was pared by 7 bases and J by 7 bases, with 14 bases between. The CDR3 spans 14 residues. CDR3 nucleotide sequence: TGTGCCAGCACCTGGGGGGACGGGAATTCACCCCTCCACTTT. This codes for CASTWGDGNSPLHF.

The chain links TRBV9 to TRBJ2-5, with D perhaps matching TRBD1 or TRBD2 (5 bases each). The germline CDR1 and CDR2 sequences are SGDLS and YYNGEE. The CDR3 consists of 16 residues. With 0 bases removed from V and 1 base from J, the gap between germline ends came to 13 bases. CDR3 region: CASSVDPGLAQETQYF. CDR3 in DNA: TGTGCCAGCAGCGTAGACCCAGGGCTAGCCCAAGAGACCCAGTACTTC.

This clonotype was seen a handful of times. The chain uses TRBV9 and TRBJ2-6; 9 positions match TRBD1. The CDR3 loop spans 19 amino acids. V dropped 0 bases and J dropped 0; count of bases not matched to a gene: 7. Germline lookup yields CDR1 SGDLS and CDR2 YYNGEE. The CDR3 coding sequence is TGTGCCAGCAGCGTAGAAAGACAGGGGGACCGCTCTGGGGCCAACGTCCTGACTTTC. As protein: CASSVERQGDRSGANVLTF.

The rearrangement joins TRBV7-8 to TRBJ2-5; D assignment may be TRBD1 or TRBD2 (5 bases each). CDR3 length: 14 amino acids. Trimming took 5 bases from V and 0 from J, leaving 10 bases between them. CDR1 is SGHVS, CDR2 FQNEAQ, per germline. Written as DNA, the CDR3 is TGTGCCAGCAGCCGAGGGACCAACCAAGAGACCCAGTACTTC. Translated, it gives CASSRGTNQETQYF.